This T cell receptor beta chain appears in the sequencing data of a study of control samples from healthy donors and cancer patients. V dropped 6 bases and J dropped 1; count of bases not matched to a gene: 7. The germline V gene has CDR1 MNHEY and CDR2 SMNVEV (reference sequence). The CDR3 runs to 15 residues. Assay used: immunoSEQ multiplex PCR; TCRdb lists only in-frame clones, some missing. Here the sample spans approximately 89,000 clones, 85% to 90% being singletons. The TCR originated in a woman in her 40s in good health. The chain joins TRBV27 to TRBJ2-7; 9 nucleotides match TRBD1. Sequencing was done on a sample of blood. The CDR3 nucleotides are TGTGCCAGCAGATACTTGACAGGGGGGTCCTACGAGCAGTACTTC. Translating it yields CASRYLTGGSYEQYF.